Listed below are T cell receptor beta chains from one sample, sequenced in a study of shared clonotypes between healthy human individuals. TCRdb's copy holds only in-frame clones and misses some; the assay was immunoSEQ multiplex PCR. The sample lists approximately 1.4 million clones, 98% seen once, with 0.45% in the top ten. The sequenced sample consisted of naive CD4+ T cells sorted from blood. These receptors came from a man aged 25 to 40 in good health. The CDR3 runs from the conserved cysteine through the conserved F or W. A D gene is named only where the DNA matches it firmly. Clone size appears in some rows only: once, few, many, or a class for an expanded clone.

V: TRBV9; D: -; size: -; J: TRBJ2-1; DNA: TGTGCCAGCAGCGTAGCTTACGAGCTTAGCCAGAGCTCCTACAATGAGCAGTTCTTC; CDR3: CASSVAYELSQSSYNEQFF
V: TRBV18; D: TRBD1; size: -; J: TRBJ1-1; DNA: TGTGCCAGCTCACTGGACAGGCTGGACACTGAAGCTTTCTTT; CDR3: CASSLDRLDTEAFF
V: TRBV18; D: TRBD1; size: -; J: TRBJ1-3; DNA: TGTGCCAGCTCACCAGCCCCCGGGACAGATCGAAACACCATATATTTT; CDR3: CASSPAPGTDRNTIYF
V: TRBV11-1; D: -; size: -; J: TRBJ1-2; DNA: TGTGCCAGCAGCTTAGCCGGGGTAGCTAACTATGGCTACACCTTC; CDR3: CASSLAGVANYGYTF
V: TRBV6-1; D: -; size: -; J: TRBJ2-3; DNA: TGTGCCAGCAGTAAGAAGGATACGCAGTATTTT; CDR3: CASSKKDTQYF
V: TRBV27; D: TRBD1; size: -; J: TRBJ2-7; DNA: TGTGCCAGCAGTCTCGGGACAGTGCAGTACTTC; CDR3: CASSLGTVQYF
V: TRBV9; D: TRBD2; size: once; J: TRBJ2-1; DNA: TGTGCCAGCAGCGTAGCTAGCGGCCGACTCAATGAGCAGTTCTTC; CDR3: CASSVASGRLNEQFF
V: TRBV19; D: TRBD2; size: -; J: TRBJ2-1; DNA: TGTGCCAGTAGTATAGTTGGGACTAGCGGGCGAAATGAGCAGTTCTTC; CDR3: CASSIVGTSGRNEQFF
V: TRBV4-3; D: -; size: -; J: TRBJ2-3; DNA: TGCGCCAGCAGCCAACAACTAGCAGTTGTGGGGGATACGCAGTATTTT; CDR3: CASSQQLAVVGDTQYF
V: TRBV11-3; D: TRBD1; size: -; J: TRBJ2-2; DNA: TGTGCCAGCAGCCCCTGGACAGGGGATGCCGGGGAGCTGTTTTTT; CDR3: CASSPWTGDAGELFF
V: TRBV2; D: -; size: -; J: TRBJ2-7; DNA: TGTGCCAGCAGCGTAACGGCCGGGTCCTACGAGCAGTACTTC; CDR3: CASSVTAGSYEQYF
V: TRBV14; D: TRBD2; size: -; J: TRBJ2-7; DNA: TGTGCCAGCAGCCAAGATCCTAGCGGGAGGCCGACCTACGAGCAGTACTTC; CDR3: CASSQDPSGRPTYEQYF
V: TRBV10-2; D: -; size: -; J: TRBJ2-7; DNA: TGCGCCAGCAGTGAGTCAGGAAGCTCCTACGAGCAGTACTTC; CDR3: CASSESGSSYEQYF
V: TRBV18; D: TRBD1; size: -; J: TRBJ2-7; DNA: TGTGCCAGCTCATCGGGACAGACCTACGAGCAGTACTTC; CDR3: CASSSGQTYEQYF
V: TRBV9; D: -; size: -; J: TRBJ2-1; DNA: TGTGCCAGCAGCCCCGGACTAAACCACAATGAGCAGTTCTTC; CDR3: CASSPGLNHNEQFF
V: TRBV10-3; D: TRBD1; size: -; J: TRBJ2-5; DNA: TGTGCCATCAGCCCAGAGATACAGGGGTGGGAGACCCAGTACTTC; CDR3: CAISPEIQGWETQYF
V: TRBV7-2; D: -; size: -; J: TRBJ1-2; DNA: TGTGCCAGCAGCGCCACAGGGATAGGCTATGGCTACACCTTC; CDR3: CASSATGIGYGYTF
V: TRBV7-2; D: -; size: -; J: TRBJ1-5; DNA: TGTGCCAGCAGCCCTCAGTCTGCCGCCCAGCCCCAGCATTTT; CDR3: CASSPQSAAQPQHF
V: TRBV29-1; D: TRBD2; size: -; J: TRBJ2-1; DNA: TGCAGCGTGGGGACTAGCCAGTACAATGAGCAGTTCTTC; CDR3: CSVGTSQYNEQFF
V: TRBV5-1; D: TRBD1; size: -; J: TRBJ2-2; DNA: TGCGCCAGCAGCTTGGACGGACGGGACAGCGGGGAGCTGTTTTTT; CDR3: CASSLDGRDSGELFF
V: TRBV7-2; D: -; size: -; J: TRBJ2-5; DNA: TGTGCCAGCAGCTTAGCTAGCGGTCAAGAGACCCAGTACTTC; CDR3: CASSLASGQETQYF
V: TRBV28; D: TRBD2; size: -; J: TRBJ2-7; DNA: TGTGCCAGCTACGGGAGGGCCTACGAGCAGTACTTC; CDR3: CASYGRAYEQYF
V: TRBV10-1; D: -; size: -; J: TRBJ2-1; DNA: TGCGCCAGCAGTGAGTCGAACAGCTACAATGAGCAGTTCTTC; CDR3: CASSESNSYNEQFF
V: TRBV5-4; D: TRBD1; size: -; J: TRBJ2-1; DNA: TGTGCCAGCAGCACAAAACAGGGGGGTGATGAGCAGTTCTTC; CDR3: CASSTKQGGDEQFF
V: TRBV5-6; D: -; size: -; J: TRBJ2-1; DNA: TGTGCCAGCAGCTTGGTAAAACGGCGGGGAGGCGATGAGCAGTTCTTC; CDR3: CASSLVKRRGGDEQFF
V: TRBV5-1; D: -; size: -; J: TRBJ1-4; DNA: TGCGCCAGCACCCGACAGCCCGGGGACGAAAAACTGTTTTTT; CDR3: CASTRQPGDEKLFF
V: TRBV9; D: -; size: -; J: TRBJ2-1; DNA: TGTGCCAGCAGCGTAGGGGTAGCCCCCTACAATGAGCAGTTCTTC; CDR3: CASSVGVAPYNEQFF
V: TRBV7-3; D: TRBD1; size: -; J: TRBJ1-4; DNA: TGTGCCAGCAGCTCCGGACAGGGGGCGCCGGCTAATGAAAAACTGTTTTTT; CDR3: CASSSGQGAPANEKLFF
V: TRBV28; D: TRBD1; size: -; J: TRBJ2-1; DNA: TGTGCCATCCGGGACAGCGCCTACAATGAGCAGTTCTTC; CDR3: CAIRDSAYNEQFF
V: TRBV5-4; D: -; size: -; J: TRBJ2-7; DNA: TGTGCCAGCAGCTTGGAAGGCACGGAGCAGTACTTC; CDR3: CASSLEGTEQYF
V: TRBV28; D: -; size: -; J: TRBJ1-5; DNA: TGTGCCAGCAGACCTCTCTGGGCCATTACAGGGCACAATCAGCCCCAGCATTTT; CDR3: CASRPLWAITGHNQPQHF
V: TRBV4-2; D: -; size: -; J: TRBJ1-2; DNA: TGTGCCAGCAGCCAAGATCGCCGGCTCAACTATGGCTACACCTTC; CDR3: CASSQDRRLNYGYTF
V: TRBV9; D: -; size: -; J: TRBJ2-1; DNA: TGTGCCAGCAGCGTAGGACTATTTAACTCGGGTGAGCAGTTCTTC; CDR3: CASSVGLFNSGEQFF
V: TRBV6-1; D: TRBD2; size: -; J: TRBJ2-1; DNA: TGTGCCAGCAGTGAGCCCCTAGCGGGAGGGCCCTACAATGAGCAGTTCTTC; CDR3: CASSEPLAGGPYNEQFF
V: TRBV11-2; D: -; size: -; J: TRBJ2-3; DNA: TGTGCCAGCAGCTTAGGATCCTCAGATACGCAGTATTTT; CDR3: CASSLGSSDTQYF
V: TRBV7-9; D: TRBD2; size: -; J: TRBJ2-1; DNA: TGTGCCAGCAGCTTACGCAGCGGGAGCAATGAGCAGTTCTTC; CDR3: CASSLRSGSNEQFF
V: TRBV18; D: TRBD2; size: -; J: TRBJ2-1; DNA: TGTGCCAGCTCACCACTAAGCGGGGCCTACAATGAGCAGTTCTTC; CDR3: CASSPLSGAYNEQFF
V: TRBV5-6; D: -; size: once; J: TRBJ2-2; DNA: TGTGCCAGCAGCTTGGAACGTCTATATAACACCGGGGAGCTGTTTTTT; CDR3: CASSLERLYNTGELFF
V: TRBV4-3; D: -; size: -; J: TRBJ1-1; DNA: TGCGCCAGCAGCCAAGACCCTTTTAACACTGAAGCTTTCTTT; CDR3: CASSQDPFNTEAFF
V: TRBV5-1; D: TRBD2; size: -; J: TRBJ2-7; DNA: TGCGCCAGCAGCTCCGGGACTAGCGTAATGGGGCAGTACTTC; CDR3: CASSSGTSVMGQYF
V: TRBV5-1; D: -; size: once; J: TRBJ1-1; DNA: TGCGCCAGCAGCTATTCGGAAGGGTTTGCCGCCGGATTCTTT; CDR3: CASSYSEGFAAGFF
V: TRBV5-1; D: TRBD1; size: -; J: TRBJ2-1; DNA: TGCGCCAGCAGCTTGGCCCCAGCGGGACAGGGTCTCAATGAGCAGTTCTTC; CDR3: CASSLAPAGQGLNEQFF
V: TRBV5-1; D: -; size: -; J: TRBJ2-1; DNA: TGCGCCAGCAGCTTGGCGGTGATGAGCAATGAGCAGTTCTTC; CDR3: CASSLAVMSNEQFF
V: TRBV7-8; D: -; size: -; J: TRBJ1-1; DNA: TGTGCCAGCAGTACAGGGCTCATGAACACTGAAGCTTTCTTT; CDR3: CASSTGLMNTEAFF
V: TRBV30; D: -; size: -; J: TRBJ2-1; DNA: TGTGCCTGGAGTCAGGGATACAATGAGCAGTTCTTC; CDR3: CAWSQGYNEQFF
V: TRBV5-1; D: TRBD1; size: -; J: TRBJ2-7; DNA: TGCGCCAGCAGTAAACCAACCACGGGACAGGGCTCCTACGAGCAGTACTTC; CDR3: CASSKPTTGQGSYEQYF
V: TRBV6-1; D: -; size: -; J: TRBJ1-5; DNA: TGTGCCAGCAGTGAGTTTGCGTATAGCAATCAGCCCCAGCATTTT; CDR3: CASSEFAYSNQPQHF
V: TRBV29-1; D: -; size: -; J: TRBJ2-7; DNA: TGCAGCGTTTCCCGAGGGCGGCTCCCGAGAAACGAGCAGTACTTC; CDR3: CSVSRGRLPRNEQYF
V: TRBV5-6; D: -; size: once; J: TRBJ1-5; DNA: TGTGCCAGCAGCTACCTCAATCAGCCCCAGCATTTT; CDR3: CASSYLNQPQHF
V: TRBV5-5; D: -; size: -; J: TRBJ2-1; DNA: TGTGCCAGCAGCAACCGAGGACTCAGTTACAATGAGCAGTTCTTC; CDR3: CASSNRGLSYNEQFF
V: TRBV7-9; D: -; size: -; J: TRBJ1-2; DNA: TGTGCCAGCAGCCCCGAGACGGCGGGGGCGAAAGGCTACACCTTC; CDR3: CASSPETAGAKGYTF
V: TRBV11-2; D: -; size: -; J: TRBJ2-3; DNA: TGTGCCAGCAGCACCGAGAAGGCTTTCAGCGCAGATACGCAGTATTTT; CDR3: CASSTEKAFSADTQYF
V: TRBV28; D: TRBD2; size: -; J: TRBJ2-5; DNA: TGTGCCAGCAGTTTCCTAGCGGGAGGGTCTGAGACCCAGTACTTC; CDR3: CASSFLAGGSETQYF